These 5 T cell receptor beta chains originate from one sample sequenced in a study of blood T cell repertoires in COVID-19. Sequenced by immunoSEQ multiplex PCR; TCRdb stores in-frame clones only, minus some. The table has approximately 250,000 clones, more than 75% seen once. Sequencing was performed on PBMCs or T cells enriched from blood (not recorded which). All receptors derive from a woman aged 60-75 years in a cohort exposed to, infected with or recovered from COVID-19 (not recorded which).

The chain carries TRBV6-5 and TRBJ2-1; no reliable D call. CDR1 MNHEY and CDR2 SVGAGI come from the germline V gene. The CDR3 extends over 11 amino acids. V shed 6 bases and J shed 8 bases, with 8 bases lying between them. CDR3 coding DNA: TGTGCCAGCAGAATGAGAGATGAGCAGTTCTTC. Residues: CASRMRDEQFF.

Worth noting for this clone: Different DNA sequences within this sample yield the same CDR3. This chain uses TRBV10-2 with TRBJ2-1; D is unresolved. The CDR3 contains 12 residues. CDR1 is WSHSY and CDR2 is SAAADI in the germline V gene. V was cut by 7 bases and J by 7 bases, with 11 bases left in between. The chain's CDR3 is CASTATYNEQFF. The CDR3 coding sequence is TGCGCCAGCACCGCCACTTATAATGAGCAGTTCTTC.

The chain combines TRBV11-2 with TRBJ2-2; 9 bases agree with TRBD2. V lost 5 bases, J lost 5 bases, and 12 bases stayed unmatched. The CDR3 spans 17 residues. Germline V gene lookup returns CDR1 SGHAT and CDR2 FQNNGV. CDR3 nucleotides: TGTGCCAGCAGCCTAGGCAGGGCGGGAGGGAGGACCGGGGAGCTGTTTTTT. Amino acid sequence: CASSLGRAGGRTGELFF.

The chain is built from TRBV4-2 and TRBJ1-6; D is possibly TRBD1 (5 bases). CDR3 size: 17 residues. Germline values: CDR1 LGHNA, CDR2 YNFKEQ. Trimming pared 4 bases from V and 9 bases from J, leaving 22 bases between. CDR3 DNA sequence: TGTGCCAGCAGCCCCCTCAGCCTGACAGAGGAGTCTTCACCCCTCCACTTT. Encoded protein: CASSPLSLTEESSPLHF.

The chain has TRBV5-1 and TRBJ2-7; 8 positions agree with TRBD1. Germline assignment: CDR1 SGHRS and CDR2 YFSETQ. Trimming cost V 5 bases and J 2 bases; bases outside gene matches: 6. This CDR3 comprises 14 residues. The DNA for the CDR3 is TGCGCCAGCAGTCTAAGGACAGGGACCTACGAGCAGTACTTC. The encoded protein is CASSLRTGTYEQYF.